Sequencing of this T cell receptor beta chain was carried out in a study of regulatory T cells in long-lasting Graves disease. In the study overall: Persistence in Graves' disease required over 5 years of antithyroid drugs plus positive TSH receptor antibodies.

This clonotype was seen repeatedly, ten times or more. The time point is: persistent/refractory GD, antithyroid drugs over 5 years with positive TRAb. PBMC-extracted RNA yielded the TCR library. Combining iRepertoire HTBI primers with Arm-PCR of CDR3 regions, the authors built TCR beta libraries. Original data processing: The identification of under 65 TRBV and 14 TRBJ segments was made across samples. TCRdb recomputed calls from the multiplex PCR reads with MiXCR, one row per CDR3 protein. These V and J calls rely on TCRdb rather than the paper's analysis. Among some 370,000 distinct CDR3 sequences, about 20% were seen once, and the ten largest hold less than 25%. This clonotype was sampled from a female donor with Graves disease. This specimen consisted of peripheral blood mononuclear cells (PBMCs), obtained when the disease was refractory, from a patient treated with antithyroid drugs.

In nucleotides, the CDR3 is TGTGCCAGCAGTACCAGGGAGTTGAACGAGCAGTACTTC. Protein product: CASSTRELNEQYF. The rearrangement links TRBV28 to TRBJ2-7; D tentatively fits TRBD1 or TRBD2 (5 bases each). This CDR3 contains 13 residues. The germline gives CDR1 MDHEN, CDR2 SYDVKM. The V end was cut by 5 bases, the J end by 5 bases, with 13 bases between.